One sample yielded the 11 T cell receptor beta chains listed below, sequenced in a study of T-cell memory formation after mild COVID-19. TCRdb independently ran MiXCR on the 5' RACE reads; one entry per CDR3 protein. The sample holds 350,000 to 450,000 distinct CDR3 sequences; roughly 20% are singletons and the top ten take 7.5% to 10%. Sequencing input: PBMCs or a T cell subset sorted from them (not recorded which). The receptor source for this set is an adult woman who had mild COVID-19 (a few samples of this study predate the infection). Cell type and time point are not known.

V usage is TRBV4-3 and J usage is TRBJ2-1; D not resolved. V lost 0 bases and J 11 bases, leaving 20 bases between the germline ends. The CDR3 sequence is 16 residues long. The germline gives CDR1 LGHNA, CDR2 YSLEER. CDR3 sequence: CASSQDEWVQEIQQFF. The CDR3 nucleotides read TGCGCCAGCAGCCAAGATGAGTGGGTGCAAGAGATCCAGCAGTTCTTC.

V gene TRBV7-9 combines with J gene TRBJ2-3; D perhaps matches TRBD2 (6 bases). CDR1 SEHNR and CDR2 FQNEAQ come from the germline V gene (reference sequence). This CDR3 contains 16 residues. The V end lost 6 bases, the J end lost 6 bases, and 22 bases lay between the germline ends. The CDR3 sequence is CASSDRGGAALDTQYF. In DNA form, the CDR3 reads TGTGCCAGCAGTGACCGCGGCGGGGCCGCCTTGGATACGCAGTATTTT.

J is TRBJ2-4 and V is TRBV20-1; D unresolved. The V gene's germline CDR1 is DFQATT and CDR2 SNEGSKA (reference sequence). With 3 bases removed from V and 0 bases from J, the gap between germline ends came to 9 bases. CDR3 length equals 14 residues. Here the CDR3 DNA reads TGCAGTGCTAGTGGTCCATTAGCCAAAAACATTCAGTACTTC. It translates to CSASGPLAKNIQYF.

The CDR3 here is CSASATSGAYEQYF. The CDR3 region has the DNA TGCAGTGCTAGTGCGACTAGCGGGGCCTACGAGCAGTACTTC. This chain links TRBV20-1 with TRBJ2-7, with 11 bases fitting TRBD2. Germline values: CDR1 DFQATT, CDR2 SNEGSKA (reference sequence). The CDR3 totals 14 residues. V shed 3 bases and J 2 bases; nucleotides not matched to a gene: 3.

CDR3 loop: CATSKGINSPLHF. The CDR3 coding sequence is TGTGCCACCAGCAAGGGGATTAATTCACCCCTCCACTTT. The chain recombines TRBV24-1 with TRBJ1-6; possibly TRBD1 for D (5 bases). The CDR3 has 13 amino acids. Germline CDR1 KGHDR, CDR2 SFDVKD. Trimming stripped 7 bases from V and 6 bases from J, with 9 bases between.

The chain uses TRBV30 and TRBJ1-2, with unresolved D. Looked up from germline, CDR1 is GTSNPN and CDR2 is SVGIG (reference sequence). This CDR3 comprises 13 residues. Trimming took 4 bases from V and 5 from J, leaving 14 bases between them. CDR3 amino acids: CAWMVDPGYGYTF. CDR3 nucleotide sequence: TGTGCCTGGATGGTGGACCCGGGGTATGGCTACACCTTC.

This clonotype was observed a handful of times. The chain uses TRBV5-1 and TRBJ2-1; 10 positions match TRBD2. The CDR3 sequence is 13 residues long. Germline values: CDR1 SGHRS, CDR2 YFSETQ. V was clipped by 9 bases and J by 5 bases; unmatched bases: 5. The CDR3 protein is CATSGLANNEQFF. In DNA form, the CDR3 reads TGCGCCACCTCGGGACTAGCGAACAATGAGCAGTTCTTC.

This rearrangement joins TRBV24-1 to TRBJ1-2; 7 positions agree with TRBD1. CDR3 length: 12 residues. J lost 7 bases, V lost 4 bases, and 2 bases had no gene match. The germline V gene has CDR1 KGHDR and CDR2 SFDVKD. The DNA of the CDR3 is TGTGCCACCAGTGAAGGGGGCGGTGGCTACACCTTC. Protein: CATSEGGGGYTF.

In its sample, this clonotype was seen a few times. CDR3: CASSRMGGGETQYF. DNA of the CDR3: TGTGCCAGCAGCCGGATGGGCGGAGGGGAGACCCAGTACTTC. The chain uses TRBV12-3 or TRBV12-4 and TRBJ2-5; D may be TRBD2 (6 bases). The germline V and J ends were trimmed by 6 bases and 5 bases, with 16 bases remaining between them. This CDR3 has 14 residues.

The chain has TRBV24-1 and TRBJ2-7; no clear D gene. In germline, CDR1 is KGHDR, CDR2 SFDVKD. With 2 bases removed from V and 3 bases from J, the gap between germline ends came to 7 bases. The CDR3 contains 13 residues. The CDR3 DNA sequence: TGTGCCACCAGTGATTCGACCCACTACGAGCAGTACTTC. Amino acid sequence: CATSDSTHYEQYF.

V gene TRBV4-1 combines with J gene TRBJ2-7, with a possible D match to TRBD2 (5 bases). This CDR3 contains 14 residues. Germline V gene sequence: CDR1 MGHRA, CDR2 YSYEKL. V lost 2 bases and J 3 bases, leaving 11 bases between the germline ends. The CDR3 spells CASSQILGDYEQYF. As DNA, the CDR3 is TGCGCCAGCAGCCAAATACTCGGGGACTACGAGCAGTACTTC.